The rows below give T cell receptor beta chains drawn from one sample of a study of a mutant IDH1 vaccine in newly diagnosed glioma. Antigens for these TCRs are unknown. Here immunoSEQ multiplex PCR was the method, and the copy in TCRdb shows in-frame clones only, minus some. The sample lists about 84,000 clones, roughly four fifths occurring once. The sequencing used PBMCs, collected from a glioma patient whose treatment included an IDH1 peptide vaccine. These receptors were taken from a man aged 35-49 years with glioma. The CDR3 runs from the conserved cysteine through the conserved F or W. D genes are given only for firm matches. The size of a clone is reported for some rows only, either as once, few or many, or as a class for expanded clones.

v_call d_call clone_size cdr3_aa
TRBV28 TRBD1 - CASTTITGGAQGYTF
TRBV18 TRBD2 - CASSPPSGTTYEQYF
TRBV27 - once CASRTWAGATGELFF
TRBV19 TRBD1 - CASSFPGQGSEQYF
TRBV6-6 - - CASSRTTGSIGYTF
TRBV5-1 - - CASSLDATKNQPQHF
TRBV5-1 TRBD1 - CASSPRTGEGNTIYF
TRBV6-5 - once CASREAGLNSPLHF
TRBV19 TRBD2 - CASGRAEQFF
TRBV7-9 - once CASSLDGTNYGYTF
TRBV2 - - CASSEFGRLNYGYTF
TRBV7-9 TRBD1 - CASSVGTDANTGELFF
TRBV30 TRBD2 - CAWSVTSGETQYF
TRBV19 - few CASSTSYTRENTEAFF
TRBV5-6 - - CASSLQGDDEQYF
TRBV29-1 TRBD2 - CSVGALGTSRTYPDTQYF
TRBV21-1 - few CASLNEQYF
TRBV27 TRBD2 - CASSFGQGGTGELFF
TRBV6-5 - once CASSLGRAYGYTF
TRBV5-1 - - CASTPTGPLTDTQYF
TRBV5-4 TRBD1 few CASSLGQGRTEAFF
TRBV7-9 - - CASSLWLSGANVLTF
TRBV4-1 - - CASSQDRAGANTEAFF
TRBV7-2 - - CASSSGGGADTQYF
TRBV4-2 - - CASSQEWGGGRDTGELFF
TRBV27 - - CASSLSGSGSQPQHF
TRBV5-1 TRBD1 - CASGGVGGYTF
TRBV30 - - CAWSVGGRGNEQYF
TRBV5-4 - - CASRRPGPLGEQYF
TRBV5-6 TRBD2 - CASSSPGLALTDTQYF
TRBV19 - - CASSQTGLNTIYF
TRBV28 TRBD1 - CASSTPDRDRVYEQYF
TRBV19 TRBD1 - CASSSLTGASNQPQHF
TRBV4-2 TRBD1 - CASSPEGGQGVNYGYTF
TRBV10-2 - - CASSLAASSTDTQYF
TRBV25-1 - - CASSGRTDSGNTIYF